The source of this TCR beta chain is a study of blood T cell repertoires in COVID-19. Study as a whole: COVID-19 samples, acute and convalescent, were from the United States, Italy and Spain. The analysed material was cDNA or gDNA that came from T cells, B-cell-depleted T cells, or PBMCs.

In the original processing: Cell counts per sample came from amplifying reference gene primers. The data were produced by immunoSEQ multiplex PCR, yet TCRdb's version contains in-frame clones alone and is incomplete. Clone size and the V and J calls come from that table; the DNA yielded D and trimming. Of around 230,000 clones listed, 83% were seen once; the top ten hold approximately 2.6%. In germline, CDR1 is MGHRA, CDR2 YSYEKL. CDR3 length equals 16 residues. Trimming left V 7 bases short and J 8 bases short, with 23 bases between. The sample was peripheral blood. The sequence was collected from a woman aged 70 to 79 with active or convalescent COVID-19. The chain couples TRBV4-1 to TRBJ2-2; tentative D call: TRBD2 (7 bases). CDR3 nucleotides: TGCGCCAGCATCGGGGCTCAGGGGCGGGAGAGGGGGGAGCTGTTTTTT. It yields the protein CASIGAQGRERGELFF.